A selection of T cell receptor beta chains follows, all from one sample in a study of T cell responses to AZD1222 COVID-19 vaccine. The protocol was immunoSEQ multiplex PCR, while the TCRdb copy is restricted to in-frame clones and leaves out a portion. Of roughly 70,000 clones in the sample, 60% to 85% were seen once. The source was peripheral blood, collected on day 0 of MenACWY control vaccination. The receptors stem from an adult in good health. CDR3s include the opening cysteine and the closing phenylalanine or tryptophan. The D gene is left open where the match is weak. The size of a clone is reported for some rows only, either as once, few or many, or as a class for expanded clones.

V	D	J	size	CDR3	DNA
TRBV30	-	TRBJ2-1	-	CAWSVRGEQFF	TGTGCCTGGAGTGTACGTGGGGAGCAGTTCTTC
TRBV28	-	TRBJ1-1	-	CASSFGQTNTEAFF	TGTGCCAGCAGTTTCGGACAGACGAACACTGAAGCTTTCTTT
TRBV7-9	-	TRBJ1-2	-	CASSRLQGRGGYTF	TGTGCCAGCAGCCGATTACAGGGAAGAGGGGGCTACACCTTC
TRBV29-1	-	TRBJ2-1	few	CSVEGESRNEQFF	TGCAGCGTTGAAGGGGAAAGTCGCAATGAGCAGTTCTTC
TRBV19	TRBD1	TRBJ1-5	few	CASDSGTGNQPQHF	TGTGCCAGTGACTCCGGGACAGGCAATCAGCCCCAGCATTTT
TRBV19	-	TRBJ2-3	-	CASSMSGVKGYGTDTQYF	TGTGCCAGTAGTATGTCAGGGGTCAAAGGGTACGGCACAGATACGCAGTATTTT
TRBV4-2	-	TRBJ2-7	-	CASSQEGPRTATAYEQYF	TGTGCCAGCAGCCAAGAGGGTCCCCGGACAGCAACCGCCTACGAGCAGTACTTC
TRBV19	-	TRBJ1-5	-	CASSMTEYQPQHF	TGTGCCAGTAGTATGACGGAATATCAGCCCCAGCATTTT
TRBV2	-	TRBJ1-5	-	CASSAQGSNQPQHF	TGTGCCAGCAGCGCACAGGGTAGCAATCAGCCCCAGCATTTT
TRBV5-4	TRBD1	TRBJ2-3	-	CASRFQGESTDTQYF	TGTGCCAGCAGATTTCAGGGGGAGAGCACAGATACGCAGTATTTT
TRBV4-2	TRBD1	TRBJ2-1	few	CASSRQGNEQFF	TGTGCCAGCAGCCGACAGGGAAATGAGCAGTTCTTC
TRBV7-9	-	TRBJ1-4	-	CASSSYTLTNEKLFF	TGTGCCAGCAGCAGCTACACCTTAACTAATGAAAAACTGTTTTTT
TRBV30	-	TRBJ1-3	-	CAWSSSGNTIYF	TGTGCCTGGAGTAGCTCTGGAAACACCATATATTTT
TRBV28	-	TRBJ1-5	once	CASSTVDQPQHF	TGTGCCAGCAGCACTGTAGATCAGCCCCAGCATTTT
TRBV15	TRBD1	TRBJ2-5	-	CATSKGAIGETQYF	TGTGCCACCAGCAAGGGGGCAATTGGGGAGACCCAGTACTTC
TRBV2	-	TRBJ2-2	-	CASSPFRGNTGELFF	TGTGCCAGCAGTCCCTTCAGGGGGAACACCGGGGAGCTGTTTTTT
TRBV6-1	-	TRBJ2-1	-	CASSEMRKQFF	TGTGCCAGCAGTGAAATGAGGAAGCAGTTCTTC
TRBV28	-	TRBJ1-3	once	CASSLWSDSSLRNTIYF	TGTGCCAGCAGTTTATGGTCGGACAGTTCCCTTCGAAACACCATATATTTT
TRBV7-9	-	TRBJ1-1	-	CASSLSGAGYTEAFF	TGTGCCAGCAGCTTATCAGGGGCTGGGTACACTGAAGCTTTCTTT
TRBV18	-	TRBJ2-7	-	CASSPDYSYEQYF	TGTGCCAGCTCACCAGACTACTCCTACGAGCAGTACTTC
TRBV20-1	-	TRBJ1-1	-	CSVSKSDTEAFF	TGCAGTGTTAGTAAGTCAGACACTGAAGCTTTCTTT
TRBV28	-	TRBJ2-5	-	CASSFNVPAETQYF	TGTGCCAGCAGTTTTAACGTCCCAGCGGAGACCCAGTACTTC
TRBV7-2	-	TRBJ2-2	-	CASIESGSGELFF	TGTGCCAGCATAGAGTCGGGGTCCGGGGAGCTGTTTTTT
TRBV7-8	-	TRBJ1-3	-	CASSVSPTVGNTIYF	TGTGCCAGCAGCGTAAGCCCAACAGTAGGAAACACCATATATTTT
TRBV19	-	TRBJ2-2	-	CASTIANTGELFF	TGTGCCAGTACCATCGCGAACACCGGGGAGCTGTTTTTT
TRBV2	-	TRBJ1-1	-	CASSGQNTEAFF	TGTGCCAGCAGTGGTCAGAACACTGAAGCTTTCTTT
TRBV19	-	TRBJ2-4	-	CASSIEDIQYF	TGTGCCAGTAGTATTGAAGACATTCAGTACTTC
TRBV6-1	-	TRBJ2-2	many	CASSEAPGVTGELFF	TGTGCCAGCAGTGAAGCGCCAGGGGTCACCGGGGAGCTGTTTTTT
TRBV3-1/TRBV3-2	-	TRBJ1-2	-	CASSYEANYGYTF	TGTGCCAGCAGCTACGAGGCTAACTATGGCTACACCTTC
TRBV6-5	TRBD1	TRBJ2-7	-	CASSPSTGSYEQYF	TGTGCCAGCAGTCCCTCGACAGGGTCCTACGAGCAGTACTTC
TRBV2	TRBD2	TRBJ2-1	-	CASLSTSGGYNEQFF	TGTGCCAGCCTCTCCACTAGCGGGGGTTACAATGAGCAGTTCTTC
TRBV28	-	TRBJ1-3	-	CASKGAADHSGNTIYF	TGTGCCAGCAAAGGGGCGGCTGATCACTCTGGAAACACCATATATTTT
TRBV7-8	-	TRBJ2-3	-	CASRGLSYSTDTQYF	TGTGCCAGCAGGGGATTGAGTTACAGCACAGATACGCAGTATTTT
TRBV5-4	TRBD2	TRBJ2-1	-	CASSFGPSGSGEQFF	TGTGCCAGCAGCTTCGGTCCTAGCGGGAGCGGTGAGCAGTTCTTC
TRBV28	-	TRBJ1-6	-	CASSLFVNSPLHF	TGTGCCAGCAGTTTATTCGTAAATTCACCCCTCCACTTT
TRBV19	TRBD2	TRBJ2-1	-	CASSATSGSNNEQFF	TGTGCCAGTAGTGCGACTAGCGGGAGTAACAATGAGCAGTTCTTC
TRBV5-4	TRBD2	TRBJ2-1	-	CASSLGGLAVHNEQFF	TGTGCCAGCAGCCTAGGGGGACTAGCGGTACACAATGAGCAGTTCTTC
TRBV7-2	TRBD2	TRBJ2-5	many	CASSWTSGQETQYF	TGTGCCAGCTCTTGGACTAGCGGCCAAGAGACCCAGTACTTC
TRBV6-1	-	TRBJ1-2	-	CASSERTDNYGYTF	TGTGCCAGCAGTGAACGGACAGACAACTATGGCTACACCTTC
TRBV9	TRBD1	TRBJ1-2	-	CASSPTSGTGNYGYTF	TGTGCCAGCAGCCCCACGTCCGGGACAGGGAACTATGGCTACACCTTC
TRBV7-6	-	TRBJ2-1	-	CASSPNLRDTKYNEQFF	TGTGCCAGCAGCCCAAACCTCCGGGACACCAAATACAATGAGCAGTTCTTC
TRBV2	-	TRBJ1-5	-	CASTGDSNQPQHF	TGTGCCAGCACAGGGGATAGCAATCAGCCCCAGCATTTT
TRBV6-1	-	TRBJ1-6	-	CASSFEQGLPLHF	TGTGCCAGCAGTTTCGAGCAGGGACTCCCCCTCCACTTT
TRBV7-6	TRBD2	TRBJ2-3	-	CASSILGGASTDTQYF	TGTGCCAGCAGCATTCTGGGAGGGGCTAGCACAGATACGCAGTATTTT
TRBV29-1	-	TRBJ1-1	-	CSAMVGGNTEAFF	TGCAGCGCTATGGTTGGGGGGAACACTGAAGCTTTCTTT
TRBV2	-	TRBJ2-7	few	CASRLGLVPSYEQYF	TGTGCCAGCAGACTTGGACTCGTACCTTCCTACGAGCAGTACTTC
TRBV2	-	TRBJ1-2	many	CASSEALRSYGYTF	TGTGCCAGCAGTGAAGCGCTTCGGAGCTATGGCTACACCTTC
TRBV12-3/TRBV12-4	-	TRBJ2-2	-	CASSLEYTGELFF	TGTGCCAGCAGTTTAGAATACACCGGGGAGCTGTTTTTT
TRBV27	TRBD2	TRBJ2-7	once	CASRKSGVSYEQYF	TGTGCCAGCAGGAAGAGCGGGGTTTCCTACGAGCAGTACTTC
TRBV29-1	TRBD1	TRBJ1-2	-	CSVLRQGDYGYTF	TGCAGCGTCTTGAGACAGGGGGACTATGGCTACACCTTC
TRBV29-1	-	TRBJ1-2	-	CSVGGRSSYGYTF	TGCAGCGTTGGGGGTCGGTCGAGCTATGGCTACACCTTC
TRBV28	TRBD1	TRBJ1-2	few	CASSPLTGTYGYTF	TGTGCCAGCAGTCCGTTGACAGGGACCTATGGCTACACCTTC